Listed here are 5 T cell receptor beta chains from one sample, sequenced in a study of cytomegalovirus exposure and HLA in healthy donors. The primer mix had 60 Vbeta and 13 Jbeta primers. TCRdb's table, derived via immunoSEQ multiplex PCR, lists solely in-frame clones and lacks some. The sample includes around 140,000 clones, about three quarters of them seen just once. The sample was PBMCs. These receptors were obtained from a female donor in good health and CMV-seropositive.

The CDR3 is CASSGPTGIVTGDYGYTF. The CDR3 DNA reads TGCGCCAGCAGTGGCCCAACCGGGATCGTGACGGGTGACTATGGCTACACCTTC. The chain recombines TRBV10-2 with TRBJ1-2; D remains ambiguous. CDR3 length equals 18 residues. CDR1 and CDR2 from the germline V gene are WSHSY and SAAADI. V gave up 4 bases and J gave up 3 bases, with 24 bases separating them.

This sequence joins TRBV30 and TRBJ1-1; weak D call: TRBD1 (5 bases). Per the germline V gene, CDR1 is GTSNPN and CDR2 is SVGIG (reference sequence). The CDR3 runs 13 residues. Deletions cut 7 bases from V and 0 bases from J, with 12 bases between. The CDR3 is CASIQDMNTEAFF. The CDR3 region has the DNA TGTGCCTCGATACAGGACATGAACACTGAAGCTTTCTTT.

The chain joins TRBV15 to TRBJ2-7; 10 bases are shared with TRBD2. V was pared by 3 bases and J by 6 bases, with 8 bases of the junction left unmatched. The CDR3 consists of 15 residues. Germline CDR1 is LNHNV and CDR2 is YYDKDF (reference sequence). CDR3 bases: TGTGCCACCAGCAGGGGGGCTAGCGGGAGTCGCGAGCAGTACTTC. Protein product: CATSRGASGSREQYF.

This chain links TRBV30 with TRBJ1-3; TRBD1 agrees at 8 bases. The germline V gene encodes CDR1 GTSNPN and CDR2 SVGIG (reference sequence). This CDR3 spans 14 amino acids. Losses at the gene ends were 3 bases for V and 0 bases for J; bases not matched to a gene: 1. As DNA, the CDR3 is TGTGCCTGGAGAGACAGGGGCTCTGGAAACACCATATATTTT. The encoded protein is CAWRDRGSGNTIYF.

This chain joins TRBV27 and TRBJ1-2; D gene uncertain. V dropped 0 bases and J dropped 4 bases, with 9 bases sitting between them. The CDR3 contains 14 residues. Germline V CDR1 and CDR2: MNHEY, SMNVEV (reference sequence). The CDR3 reads CASSLSIDTYGYTF. The CDR3 region has the DNA TGTGCCAGCAGTTTATCCATCGACACCTATGGCTACACCTTC.